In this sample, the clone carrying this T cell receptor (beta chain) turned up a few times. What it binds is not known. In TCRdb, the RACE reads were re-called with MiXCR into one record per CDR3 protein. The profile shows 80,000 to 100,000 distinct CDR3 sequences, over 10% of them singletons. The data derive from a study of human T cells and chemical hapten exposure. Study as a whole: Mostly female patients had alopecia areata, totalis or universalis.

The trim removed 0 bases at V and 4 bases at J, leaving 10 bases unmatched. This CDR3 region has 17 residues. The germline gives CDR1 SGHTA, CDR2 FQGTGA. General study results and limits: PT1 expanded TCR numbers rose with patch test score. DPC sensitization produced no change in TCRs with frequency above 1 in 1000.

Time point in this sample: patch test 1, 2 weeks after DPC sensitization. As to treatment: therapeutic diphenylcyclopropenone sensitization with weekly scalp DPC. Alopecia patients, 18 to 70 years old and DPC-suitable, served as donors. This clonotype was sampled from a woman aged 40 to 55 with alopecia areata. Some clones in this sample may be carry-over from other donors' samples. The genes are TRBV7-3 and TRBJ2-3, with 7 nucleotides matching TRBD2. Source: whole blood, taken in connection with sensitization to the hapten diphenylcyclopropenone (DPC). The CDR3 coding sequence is TGTGCCAGCAGCTTAACGTCAATTTGGGGGGGAGCAGATACGCAGTATTTT. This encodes CASSLTSIWGGADTQYF.